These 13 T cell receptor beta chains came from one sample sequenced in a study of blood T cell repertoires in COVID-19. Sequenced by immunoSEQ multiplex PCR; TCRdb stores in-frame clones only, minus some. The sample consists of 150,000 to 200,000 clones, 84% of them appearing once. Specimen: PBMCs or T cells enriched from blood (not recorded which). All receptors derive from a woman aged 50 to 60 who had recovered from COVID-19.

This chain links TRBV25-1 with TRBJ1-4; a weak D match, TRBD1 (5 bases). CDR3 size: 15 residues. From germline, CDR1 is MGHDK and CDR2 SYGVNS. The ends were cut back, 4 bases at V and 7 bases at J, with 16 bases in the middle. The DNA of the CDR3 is TGTGCCAGCAGTGGAAATAAGGGGTTTGCTGAAAAACTGTTTTTT. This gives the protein CASSGNKGFAEKLFF. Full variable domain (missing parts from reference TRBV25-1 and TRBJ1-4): EADIYQTPRYLVIGTGKKITLECSQTMGHDKMYWYQQDPGMELHLIHYSYGVNSTEKGDLSSESTVSRIRTEHFPLTLESARPSHTSQYLCASSGNKGFAEKLFFGSGTQLSVL.

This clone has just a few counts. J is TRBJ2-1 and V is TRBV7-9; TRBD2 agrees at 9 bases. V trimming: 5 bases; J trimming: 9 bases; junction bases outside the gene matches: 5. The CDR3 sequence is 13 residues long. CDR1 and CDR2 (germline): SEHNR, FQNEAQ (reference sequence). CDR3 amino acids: CASSPLAGAEQFF. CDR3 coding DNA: TGTGCCAGCAGCCCCTTAGCGGGGGCTGAGCAGTTCTTC.

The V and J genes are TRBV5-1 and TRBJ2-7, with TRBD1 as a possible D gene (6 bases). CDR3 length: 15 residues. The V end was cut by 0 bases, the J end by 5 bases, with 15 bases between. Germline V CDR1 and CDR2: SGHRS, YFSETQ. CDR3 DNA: TGCGCCAGCAGCTTGGGGGCAGGGGTGAGTAACGAGCAGTACTTC. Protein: CASSLGAGVSNEQYF. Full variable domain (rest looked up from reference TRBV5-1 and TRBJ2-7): KAGVTQTPRYLIKTRGQQVTLSCSPISGHRSVSWYQQTPGQGLQFLFEYFSETQRNKGNFPGRFSGRQFSNSRSEMNVSTLELGDSALYLCASSLGAGVSNEQYFGPGTRLTVT.

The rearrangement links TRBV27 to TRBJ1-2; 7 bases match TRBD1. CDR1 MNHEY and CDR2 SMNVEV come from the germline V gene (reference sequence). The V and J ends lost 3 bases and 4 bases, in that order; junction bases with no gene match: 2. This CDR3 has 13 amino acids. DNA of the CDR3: TGTGCCAGCAGTTTGGACAGGACCTATGGCTACACCTTC. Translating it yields CASSLDRTYGYTF.

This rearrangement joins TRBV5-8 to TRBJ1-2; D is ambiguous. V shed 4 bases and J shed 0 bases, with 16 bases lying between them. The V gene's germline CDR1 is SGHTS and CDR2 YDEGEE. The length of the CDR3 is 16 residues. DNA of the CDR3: TGTGCCAGCAGCCGCGGGCGAGACGGCTCTAACTATGGCTACACCTTC. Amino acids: CASSRGRDGSNYGYTF.

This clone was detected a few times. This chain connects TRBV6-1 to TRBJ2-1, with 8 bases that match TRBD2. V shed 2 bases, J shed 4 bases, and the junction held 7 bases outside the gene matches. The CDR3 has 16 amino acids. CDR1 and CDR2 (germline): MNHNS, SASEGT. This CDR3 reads CASSEIGRGDYNEQFF. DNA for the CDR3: TGTGCCAGCAGTGAAATTGGGCGGGGGGATTACAATGAGCAGTTCTTC.

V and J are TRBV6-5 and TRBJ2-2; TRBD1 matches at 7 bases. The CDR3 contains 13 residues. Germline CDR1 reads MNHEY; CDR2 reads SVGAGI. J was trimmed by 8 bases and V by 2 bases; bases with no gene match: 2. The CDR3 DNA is TGTGCCAGCAGTTACCGGACAGGTGGGGAGCTGTTTTTT. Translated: CASSYRTGGELFF.

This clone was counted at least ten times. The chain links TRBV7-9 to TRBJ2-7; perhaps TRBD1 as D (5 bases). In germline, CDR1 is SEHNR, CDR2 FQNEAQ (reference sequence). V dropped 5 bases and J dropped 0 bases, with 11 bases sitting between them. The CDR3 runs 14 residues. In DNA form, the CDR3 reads TGTGCCAGCAGCACGCGACAGAGCTCCTACGAGCAGTACTTC. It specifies CASSTRQSSYEQYF.

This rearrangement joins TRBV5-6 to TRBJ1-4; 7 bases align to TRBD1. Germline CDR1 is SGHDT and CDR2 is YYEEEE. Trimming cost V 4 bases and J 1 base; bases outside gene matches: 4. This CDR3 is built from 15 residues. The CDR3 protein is CASSTDRVTNEKLFF. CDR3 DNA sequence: TGTGCCAGCAGCACCGACAGGGTAACTAATGAAAAACTGTTTTTT.

The CDR3 DNA is TGTGCCAGCAGCTTAACTAGCGGGAACTACGAGCAGTACTTC. The encoded protein is CASSLTSGNYEQYF. The rearrangement links TRBV7-2 to TRBJ2-7, with 10 bases fitting TRBD2. Per the germline V gene, CDR1 is SGHTA and CDR2 is FQGNSA. There are 14 residues in the CDR3. V trimming: 2 bases; J trimming: 3 bases; junction bases outside the gene matches: 1.

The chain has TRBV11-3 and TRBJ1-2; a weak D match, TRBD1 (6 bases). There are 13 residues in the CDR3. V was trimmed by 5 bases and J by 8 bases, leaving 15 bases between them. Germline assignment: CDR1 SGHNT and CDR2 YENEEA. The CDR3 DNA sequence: TGTGCCAGCAGCCTCACAGGGTTAAGAGGCTACACCTTC. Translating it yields CASSLTGLRGYTF. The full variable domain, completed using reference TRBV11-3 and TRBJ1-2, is EAGVVQSPRYKIIEKKQPVAFWCNPISGHNTLYWYLQNLGQGPELLIRYENEEAVDDSQLPKDRFSAERLKGVDSTLKIQPAELGDSAVYLCASSLTGLRGYTFGSGTRLTVV.

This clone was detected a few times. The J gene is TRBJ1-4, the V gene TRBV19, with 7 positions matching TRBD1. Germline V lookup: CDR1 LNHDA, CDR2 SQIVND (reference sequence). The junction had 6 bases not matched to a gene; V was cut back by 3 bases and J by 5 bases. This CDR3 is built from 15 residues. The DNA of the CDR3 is TGTGCCAGTAGTATTTCGACAGGGCGCAATGAAAAACTGTTTTTT. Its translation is CASSISTGRNEKLFF.

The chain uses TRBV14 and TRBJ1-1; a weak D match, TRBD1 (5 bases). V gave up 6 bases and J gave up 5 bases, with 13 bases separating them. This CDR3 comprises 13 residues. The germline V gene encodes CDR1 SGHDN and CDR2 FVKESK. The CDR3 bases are TGTGCCAGCAGTATCGGAGGGGCAACTGAAGCTTTCTTT. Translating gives CASSIGGATEAFF.